This T cell receptor beta chain was documented in a study of beta chain features in type 1 diabetes. Across the whole study: In age, gender and cell yields, patients were similar to healthy donors.

The V gene's germline CDR1 is SQVTM and CDR2 ANQGSEA. This CDR3 has 14 amino acids. J gave up 7 bases and V 6 bases, and 4 bases lay outside the gene matches. TCRB transcripts that were expressed got sequenced, as all of the isolated RNA had been reverse transcribed. Profiling relied on immunoSEQ multiplex PCR, and the TCRdb table lists in-frame clones only, not all of them. The sample contains about 360,000 clones, approximately 12% of which appear only once. There are many counts of this clone. This TCR was recovered from a man aged 18 to 29 in good health. The chain recombines TRBV29-1 with TRBJ2-2; 14 bases agree with TRBD2. Sequencing was performed on naive CD4+ T cells from blood. The CDR3 DNA follows: TGCAGCGTCCTGGGACTAGCGGGAGTCGGGGAGCTGTTTTTT. Protein: CSVLGLAGVGELFF.